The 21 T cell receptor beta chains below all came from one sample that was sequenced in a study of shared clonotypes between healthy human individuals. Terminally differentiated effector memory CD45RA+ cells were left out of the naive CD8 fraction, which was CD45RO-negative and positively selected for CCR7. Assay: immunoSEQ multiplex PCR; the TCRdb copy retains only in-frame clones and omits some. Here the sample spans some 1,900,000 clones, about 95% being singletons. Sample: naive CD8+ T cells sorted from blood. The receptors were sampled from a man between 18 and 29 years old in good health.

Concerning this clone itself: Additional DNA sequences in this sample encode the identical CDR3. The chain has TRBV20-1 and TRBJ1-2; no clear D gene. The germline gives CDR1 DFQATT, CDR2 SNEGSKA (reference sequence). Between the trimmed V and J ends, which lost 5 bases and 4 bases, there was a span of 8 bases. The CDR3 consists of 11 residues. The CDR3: CSAPGFYGYTF. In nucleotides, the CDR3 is TGCAGTGCTCCGGGTTTCTATGGCTACACCTTC.

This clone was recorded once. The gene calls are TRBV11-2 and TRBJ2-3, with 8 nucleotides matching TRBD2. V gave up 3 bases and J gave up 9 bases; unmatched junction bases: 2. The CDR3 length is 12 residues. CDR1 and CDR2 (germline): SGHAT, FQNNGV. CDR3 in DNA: TGTGCCAGCAGCTTGGGACTAGGAACGCAGTATTTT. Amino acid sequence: CASSLGLGTQYF.

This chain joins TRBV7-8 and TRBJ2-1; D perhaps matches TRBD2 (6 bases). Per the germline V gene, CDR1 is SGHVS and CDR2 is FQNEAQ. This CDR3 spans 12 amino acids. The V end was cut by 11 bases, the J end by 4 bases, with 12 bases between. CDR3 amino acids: CAAGLAYNEQFF. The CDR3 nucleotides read TGTGCCGCGGGGCTAGCTTACAATGAGCAGTTCTTC.

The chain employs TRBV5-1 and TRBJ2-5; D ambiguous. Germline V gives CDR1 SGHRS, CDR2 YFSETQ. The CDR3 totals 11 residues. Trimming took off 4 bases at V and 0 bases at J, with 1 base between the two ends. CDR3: CASSNQETQYF. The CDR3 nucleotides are TGCGCCAGCAGCAACCAAGAGACCCAGTACTTC.

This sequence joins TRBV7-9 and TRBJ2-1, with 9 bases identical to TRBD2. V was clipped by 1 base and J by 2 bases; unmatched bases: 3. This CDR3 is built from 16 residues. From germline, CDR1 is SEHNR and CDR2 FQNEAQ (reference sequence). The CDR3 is CASSLGAGGTYNEQFF. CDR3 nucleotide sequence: TGTGCCAGCAGCTTAGGAGCGGGAGGAACCTACAATGAGCAGTTCTTC. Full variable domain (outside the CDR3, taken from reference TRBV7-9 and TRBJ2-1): DTGVSQNPRHKITKRGQNVTFRCDPISEHNRLYWYRQTLGQGPEFLTYFQNEAQLEKSRLLSDRFSAERPKGSFSTLEIQRTEQGDSAMYLCASSLGAGGTYNEQFFGPGTRLTVL.

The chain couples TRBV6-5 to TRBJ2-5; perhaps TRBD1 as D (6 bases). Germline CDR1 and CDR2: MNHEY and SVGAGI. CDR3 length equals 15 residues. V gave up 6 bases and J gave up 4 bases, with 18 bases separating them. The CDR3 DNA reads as TGTGCCAGCAGCCCACAGGGTAATTGGGGAGAGACCCAGTACTTC. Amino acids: CASSPQGNWGETQYF.

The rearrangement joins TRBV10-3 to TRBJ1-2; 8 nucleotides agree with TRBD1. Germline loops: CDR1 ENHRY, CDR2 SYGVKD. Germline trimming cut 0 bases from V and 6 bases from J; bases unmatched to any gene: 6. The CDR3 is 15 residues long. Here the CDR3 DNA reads TGTGCCATCAGTGAGTCGACAGGGGCGATAGATGGCTACACCTTC. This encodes CAISESTGAIDGYTF.

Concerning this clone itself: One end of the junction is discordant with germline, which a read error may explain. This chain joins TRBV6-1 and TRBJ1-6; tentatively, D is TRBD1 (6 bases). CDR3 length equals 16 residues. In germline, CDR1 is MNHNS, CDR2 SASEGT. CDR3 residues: CASSEERGGAGPLRAF. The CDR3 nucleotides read TGTGCCAGCAGTGAAGAGAGGGGGGGGGCCGGGCCCCTGAGAGCATTT.

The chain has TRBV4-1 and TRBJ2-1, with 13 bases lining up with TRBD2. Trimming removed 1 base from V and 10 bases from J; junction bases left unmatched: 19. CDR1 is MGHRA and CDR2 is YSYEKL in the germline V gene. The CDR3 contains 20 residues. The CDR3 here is CASSQGGAPVTSGRAGEQFF. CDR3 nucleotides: TGCGCCAGCAGCCAAGGCGGTGCGCCCGTTACTAGCGGGAGGGCCGGGGAGCAGTTCTTC.

The CDR3 spells CASSLESGSGANVLTF. The CDR3 DNA reads as TGTGCCAGCAGCTTAGAGTCGGGCAGTGGGGCCAACGTCCTGACTTTC. The chain is built from TRBV7-9 and TRBJ2-6; D unclear. Trimming took off 1 base at V and 3 bases at J, with 10 bases between the two ends. Germline CDR1 is SEHNR and CDR2 is FQNEAQ (reference sequence). CDR3 length: 16 residues.

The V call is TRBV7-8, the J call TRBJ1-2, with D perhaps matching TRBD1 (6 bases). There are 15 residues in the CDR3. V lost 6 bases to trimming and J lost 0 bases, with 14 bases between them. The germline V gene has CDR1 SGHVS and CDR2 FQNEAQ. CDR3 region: CASSSGQSANYGYTF. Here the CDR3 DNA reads TGTGCCAGCAGTTCGGGACAATCCGCTAACTATGGCTACACCTTC.

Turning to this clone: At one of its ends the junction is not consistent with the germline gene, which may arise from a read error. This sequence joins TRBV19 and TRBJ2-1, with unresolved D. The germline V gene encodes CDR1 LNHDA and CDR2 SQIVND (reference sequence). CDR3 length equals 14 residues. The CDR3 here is CASSNAGPANEQFF. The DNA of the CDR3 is TGTGCCAGCAGTAATGCCGGGCCGGCCAATGAGCAGTTCTTC.

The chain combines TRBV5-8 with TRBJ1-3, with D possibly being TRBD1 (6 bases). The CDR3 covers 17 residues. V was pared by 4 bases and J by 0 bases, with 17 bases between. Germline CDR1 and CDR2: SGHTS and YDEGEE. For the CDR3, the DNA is TGTGCCAGCAGCGGGGGTGCACAGGGAGACTCTGGAAACACCATATATTTT. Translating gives CASSGGAQGDSGNTIYF.

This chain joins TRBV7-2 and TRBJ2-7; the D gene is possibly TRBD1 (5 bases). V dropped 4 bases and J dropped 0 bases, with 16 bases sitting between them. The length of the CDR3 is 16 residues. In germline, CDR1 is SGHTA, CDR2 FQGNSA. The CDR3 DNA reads TGTGCCAGCAGCTATGGGGCGGCAGGCAGCTCCTACGAGCAGTACTTC. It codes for CASSYGAAGSSYEQYF.

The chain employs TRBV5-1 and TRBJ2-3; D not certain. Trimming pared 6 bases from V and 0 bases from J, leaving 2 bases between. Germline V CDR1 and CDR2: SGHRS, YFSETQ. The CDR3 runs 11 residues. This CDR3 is CASTSTDTQYF. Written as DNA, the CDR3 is TGCGCCAGCACTAGCACAGATACGCAGTATTTT.

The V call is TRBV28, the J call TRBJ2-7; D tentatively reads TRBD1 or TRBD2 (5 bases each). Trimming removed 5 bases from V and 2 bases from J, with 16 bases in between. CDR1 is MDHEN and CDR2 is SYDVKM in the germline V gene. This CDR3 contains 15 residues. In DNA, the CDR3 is TGTGCCAGCAGTCCCATCGGGGCTGGGGCCTACGAGCAGTACTTC. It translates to CASSPIGAGAYEQYF.

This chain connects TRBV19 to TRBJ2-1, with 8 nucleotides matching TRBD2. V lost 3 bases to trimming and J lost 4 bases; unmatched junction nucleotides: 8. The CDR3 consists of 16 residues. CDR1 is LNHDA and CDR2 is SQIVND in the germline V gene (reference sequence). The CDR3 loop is CASSIAGGGQYNEQFF. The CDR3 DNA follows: TGTGCCAGTAGTATTGCCGGGGGGGGACAATACAATGAGCAGTTCTTC.

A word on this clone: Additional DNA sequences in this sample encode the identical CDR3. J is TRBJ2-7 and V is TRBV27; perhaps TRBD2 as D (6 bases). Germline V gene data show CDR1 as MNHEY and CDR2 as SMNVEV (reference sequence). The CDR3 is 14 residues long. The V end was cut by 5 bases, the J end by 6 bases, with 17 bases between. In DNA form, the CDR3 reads TGTGCCAGCAGTCTCCGGGACTCCCGCTCCGAGCAGTACTTC. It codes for CASSLRDSRSEQYF.

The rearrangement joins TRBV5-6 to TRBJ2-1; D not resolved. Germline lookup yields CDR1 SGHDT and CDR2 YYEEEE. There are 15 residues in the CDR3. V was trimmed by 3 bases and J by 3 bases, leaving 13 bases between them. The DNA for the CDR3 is TGTGCCAGCAGCTCGAGAGGTGATGGCTACAATGAGCAGTTCTTC. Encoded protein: CASSSRGDGYNEQFF.

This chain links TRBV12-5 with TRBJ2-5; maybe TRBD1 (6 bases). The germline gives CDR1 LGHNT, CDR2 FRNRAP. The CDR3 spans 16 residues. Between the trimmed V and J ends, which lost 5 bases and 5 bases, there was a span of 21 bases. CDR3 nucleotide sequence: TGTGCTAGTGGTGAGGGGGACGCCACCTCCCCGGAGACCCAGTACTTC. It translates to CASGEGDATSPETQYF.

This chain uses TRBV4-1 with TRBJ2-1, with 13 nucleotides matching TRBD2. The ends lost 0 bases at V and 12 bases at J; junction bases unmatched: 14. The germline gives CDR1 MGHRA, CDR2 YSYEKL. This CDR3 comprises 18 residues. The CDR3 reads CASSQDWGLAGPSTGQFF. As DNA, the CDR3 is TGCGCCAGCAGCCAAGATTGGGGACTAGCGGGACCAAGCACGGGGCAGTTCTTC.